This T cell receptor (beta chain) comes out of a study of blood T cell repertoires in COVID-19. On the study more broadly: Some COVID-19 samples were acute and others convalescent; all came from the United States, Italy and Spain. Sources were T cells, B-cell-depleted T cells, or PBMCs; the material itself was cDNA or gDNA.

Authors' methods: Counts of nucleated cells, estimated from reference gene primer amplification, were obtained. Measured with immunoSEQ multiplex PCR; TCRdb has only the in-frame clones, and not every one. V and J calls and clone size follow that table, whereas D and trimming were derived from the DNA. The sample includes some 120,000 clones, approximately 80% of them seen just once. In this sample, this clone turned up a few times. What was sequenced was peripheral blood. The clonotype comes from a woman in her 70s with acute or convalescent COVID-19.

DNA for the CDR3: TGCGCCGGTGCGACAGGTAAAGAGGCCTACGAGCAGTACTTC. Translating gives CAGATGKEAYEQYF. This chain joins TRBV5-1 and TRBJ2-7, with D perhaps matching TRBD1 (6 bases). Germline V gene lookup returns CDR1 SGHRS and CDR2 YFSETQ. The CDR3 is made up of 14 amino acids. V shed 10 bases and J shed 2 bases, with 19 bases lying between them.